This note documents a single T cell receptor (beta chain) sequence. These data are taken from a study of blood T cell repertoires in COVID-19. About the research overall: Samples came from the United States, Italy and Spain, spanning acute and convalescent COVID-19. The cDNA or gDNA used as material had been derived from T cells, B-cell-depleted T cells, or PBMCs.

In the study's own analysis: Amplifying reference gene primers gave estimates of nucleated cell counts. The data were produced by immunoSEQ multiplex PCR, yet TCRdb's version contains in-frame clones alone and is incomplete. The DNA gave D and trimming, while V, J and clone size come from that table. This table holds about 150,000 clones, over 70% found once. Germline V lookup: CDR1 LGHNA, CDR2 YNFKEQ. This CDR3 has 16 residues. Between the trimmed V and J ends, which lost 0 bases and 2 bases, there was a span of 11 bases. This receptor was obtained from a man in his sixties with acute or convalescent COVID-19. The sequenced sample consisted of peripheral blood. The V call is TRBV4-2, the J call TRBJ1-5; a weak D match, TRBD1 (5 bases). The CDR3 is CASSQEGGTGNQPQHF. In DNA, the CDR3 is TGTGCCAGCAGCCAAGAAGGAGGGACTGGCAATCAGCCCCAGCATTTT.